The 10 T cell receptor beta chains given below trace back to one sample, sequenced in a study of shared clonotypes between healthy human individuals. The table came from immunoSEQ multiplex PCR; TCRdb's copy has only in-frame clones and leaves some out. The sample shows about 980,000 clones, over 60% of them seen only once. Input material: memory CD4+ T cells sorted from blood. Stated subset: CD45RA-negative fraction. Receptor source: a man aged 18 to 30 in good health.

In the case of this clone: Other DNA sequences in the same sample also yield this CDR3. CDR3 region: CASSLDRSGYTF. For the CDR3, the DNA is TGTGCCAGCAGCTTAGACAGGAGCGGCTACACCTTC. The V gene is TRBV7-9, the J gene TRBJ1-2, with a possible D match to TRBD1 (5 bases). There are 12 residues in the CDR3. Germline V gene data show CDR1 as SEHNR and CDR2 as FQNEAQ (reference sequence). V lost 1 base, J lost 8 bases, and 8 bases lay in between.

The rearrangement links TRBV5-1 to TRBJ2-5; 10 nucleotides line up with TRBD2. The CDR3 has 16 residues. Germline V gene data show CDR1 as SGHRS and CDR2 as YFSETQ. The junction had 7 bases not matched to a gene; V was cut back by 4 bases and J by 1 base. CDR3 nucleotide sequence: TGCGCCAGCAGCGCCGGACTAGCGGCTCTCCAAGAGACCCAGTACTTC. Residues: CASSAGLAALQETQYF. The variable domain in full, with the rest retrieved from reference TRBV5-1 and TRBJ2-5, is KAGVTQTPRYLIKTRGQQVTLSCSPISGHRSVSWYQQTPGQGLQFLFEYFSETQRNKGNFPGRFSGRQFSNSRSEMNVSTLELGDSALYLCASSAGLAALQETQYFGPGTRLLVL.

This chain joins TRBV5-6 and TRBJ2-1; TRBD2 matches at 8 bases. V shed 4 bases and J 3 bases; nucleotides not matched to a gene: 6. This CDR3 comprises 15 residues. From germline, CDR1 is SGHDT and CDR2 YYEEEE. Here the CDR3 DNA reads TGTGCCAGCAGCGCAGCGGGAGCAGACTACAATGAGCAGTTCTTC. It yields the protein CASSAAGADYNEQFF. Complete variable domain (other parts from reference TRBV5-6 and TRBJ2-1): DAGVTQSPTHLIKTRGQQVTLRCSPKSGHDTVSWYQQALGQGPQFIFQYYEEEERQRGNFPDRFSGHQFPNYSSELNVNALLLGDSALYLCASSAAGADYNEQFFGPGTRLTVL.

This clone has a single count. The chain joins TRBV28 to TRBJ1-5, with D perhaps TRBD1 (6 bases). This CDR3 has 13 amino acids. Looked up from germline, CDR1 is MDHEN and CDR2 is SYDVKM. V lost 9 bases, J lost 5 bases, and 14 bases lay in between. The CDR3, as DNA: TGTGCCAGTGGGGGGCAGGGTTATCAGCCCCAGCATTTT. Amino acid sequence: CASGGQGYQPQHF.

As concerns this clone: Within the sample, other DNA sequences also encode this same CDR3. The V call is TRBV2, the J call TRBJ2-5; D is unresolved. The CDR3 has 11 amino acids. CDR1 and CDR2 (germline): SNHLY, FYNNEI. V dropped 6 bases and J dropped 5 bases, with 7 bases sitting between them. CDR3 in DNA: TGTGCCAGCAGGCTGGGGGAGACCCAGTACTTC. It yields the protein CASRLGETQYF.

In this sample, this clone turned up many times. The chain combines TRBV30 with TRBJ1-3, with unresolved D. From germline, CDR1 is GTSNPN and CDR2 SVGIG (reference sequence). This CDR3 has 11 amino acids. V gave up 1 base and J gave up 4 bases, with 2 bases separating them. CDR3 coding DNA: TGTGCCTGGAGTGGGGGAAACACCATATATTTT. The encoded protein is CAWSGGNTIYF.

V gene TRBV5-1 combines with J gene TRBJ1-2; TRBD1 matches at 10 bases. Trimming took 0 bases from V and 6 from J; bases not matched to a gene: 2. The V gene's germline CDR1 is SGHRS and CDR2 YFSETQ. The CDR3 length is 14 residues. The chain's CDR3 is CASSLAGTGDGYTF. DNA of the CDR3: TGCGCCAGCAGCTTGGCGGGGACAGGGGATGGCTACACCTTC. Full variable domain (remainder filled in from reference TRBV5-1 and TRBJ1-2): KAGVTQTPRYLIKTRGQQVTLSCSPISGHRSVSWYQQTPGQGLQFLFEYFSETQRNKGNFPGRFSGRQFSNSRSEMNVSTLELGDSALYLCASSLAGTGDGYTFGSGTRLTVV.

The V and J genes are TRBV19 and TRBJ1-1; TRBD1 is a possible D gene (5 bases). The V and J ends lost 3 bases and 5 bases respectively, with 22 bases between them. The CDR3 is 17 residues long. CDR1 is LNHDA and CDR2 is SQIVND in the germline V gene (reference sequence). Here the CDR3 DNA reads TGTGCCAGTAGTATGTTCCACCAGGGAGGAGTAGCAACTGAAGCTTTCTTT. Residues: CASSMFHQGGVATEAFF.

The chain couples TRBV10-2 to TRBJ2-7; D is perhaps TRBD2 (6 bases). Germline V gives CDR1 WSHSY, CDR2 SAAADI. CDR3 size: 12 residues. V lost 7 bases, J lost 6 bases, and 13 bases lay in between. The CDR3, as DNA: TGCGCCAGCAATCGGGACTCGGGCGAGCAGTACTTC. This sequence encodes CASNRDSGEQYF.

This chain connects TRBV2 to TRBJ1-1; 7 nucleotides agree with TRBD1. V was pared by 6 bases and J by 0 bases, with 7 bases of the junction left unmatched. The germline gives CDR1 SNHLY, CDR2 FYNNEI. The CDR3 runs 15 residues. CDR3 region: CASRPGTAMNTEAFF. CDR3 DNA sequence: TGTGCCAGCAGGCCCGGGACAGCTATGAACACTGAAGCTTTCTTT.